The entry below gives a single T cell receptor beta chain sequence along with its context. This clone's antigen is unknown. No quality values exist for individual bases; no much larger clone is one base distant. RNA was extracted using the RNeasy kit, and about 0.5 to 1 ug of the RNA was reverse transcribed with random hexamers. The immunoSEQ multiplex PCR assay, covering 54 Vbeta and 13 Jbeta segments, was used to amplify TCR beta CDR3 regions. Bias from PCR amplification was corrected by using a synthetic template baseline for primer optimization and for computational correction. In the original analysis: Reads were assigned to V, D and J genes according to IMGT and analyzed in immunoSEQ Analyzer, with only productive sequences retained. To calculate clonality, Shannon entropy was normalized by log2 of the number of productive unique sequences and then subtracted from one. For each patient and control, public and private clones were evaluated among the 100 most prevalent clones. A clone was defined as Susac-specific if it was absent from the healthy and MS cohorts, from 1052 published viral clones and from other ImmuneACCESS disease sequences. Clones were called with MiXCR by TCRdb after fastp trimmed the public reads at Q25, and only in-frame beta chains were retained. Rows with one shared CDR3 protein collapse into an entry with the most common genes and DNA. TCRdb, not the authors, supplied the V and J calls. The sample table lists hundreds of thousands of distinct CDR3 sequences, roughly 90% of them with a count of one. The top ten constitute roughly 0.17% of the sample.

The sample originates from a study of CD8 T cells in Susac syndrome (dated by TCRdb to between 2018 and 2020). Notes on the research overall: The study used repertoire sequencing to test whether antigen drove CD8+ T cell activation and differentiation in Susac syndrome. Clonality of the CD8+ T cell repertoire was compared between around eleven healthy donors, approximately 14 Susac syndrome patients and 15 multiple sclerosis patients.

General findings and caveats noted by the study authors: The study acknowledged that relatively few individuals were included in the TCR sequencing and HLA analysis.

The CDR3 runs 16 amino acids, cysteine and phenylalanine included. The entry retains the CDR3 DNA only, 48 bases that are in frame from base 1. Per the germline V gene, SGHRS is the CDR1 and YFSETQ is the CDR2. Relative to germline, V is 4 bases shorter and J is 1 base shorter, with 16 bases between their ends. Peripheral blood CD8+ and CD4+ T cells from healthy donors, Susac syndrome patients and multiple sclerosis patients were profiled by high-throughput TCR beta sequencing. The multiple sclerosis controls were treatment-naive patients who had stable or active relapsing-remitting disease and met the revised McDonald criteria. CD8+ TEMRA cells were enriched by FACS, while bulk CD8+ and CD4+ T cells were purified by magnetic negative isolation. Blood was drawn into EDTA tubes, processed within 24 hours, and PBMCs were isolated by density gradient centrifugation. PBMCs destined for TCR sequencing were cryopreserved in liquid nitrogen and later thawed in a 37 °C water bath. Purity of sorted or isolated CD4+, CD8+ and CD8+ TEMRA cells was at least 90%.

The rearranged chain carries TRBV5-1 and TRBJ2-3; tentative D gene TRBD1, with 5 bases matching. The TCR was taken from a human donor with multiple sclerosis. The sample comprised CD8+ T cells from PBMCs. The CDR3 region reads CASSQRRGAGTDTQYF. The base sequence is TGCGCCAGCAGCCAACGAAGGGGCGCGGGCACAGATACGCAGTATTTT.